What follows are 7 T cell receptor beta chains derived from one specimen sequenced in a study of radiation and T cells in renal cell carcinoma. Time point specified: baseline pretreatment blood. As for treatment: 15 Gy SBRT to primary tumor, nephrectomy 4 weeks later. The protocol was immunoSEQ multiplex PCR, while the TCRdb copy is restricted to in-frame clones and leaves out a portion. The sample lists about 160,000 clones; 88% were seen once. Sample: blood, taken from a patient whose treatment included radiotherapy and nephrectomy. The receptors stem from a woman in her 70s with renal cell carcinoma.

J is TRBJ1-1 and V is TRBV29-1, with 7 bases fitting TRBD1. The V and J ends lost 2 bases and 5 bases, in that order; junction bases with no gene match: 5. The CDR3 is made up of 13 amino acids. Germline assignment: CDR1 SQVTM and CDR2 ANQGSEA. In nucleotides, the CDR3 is TGCAGCGTTGAAAAGAGGGGGCGAACTGAAGCTTTCTTT. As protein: CSVEKRGRTEAFF.

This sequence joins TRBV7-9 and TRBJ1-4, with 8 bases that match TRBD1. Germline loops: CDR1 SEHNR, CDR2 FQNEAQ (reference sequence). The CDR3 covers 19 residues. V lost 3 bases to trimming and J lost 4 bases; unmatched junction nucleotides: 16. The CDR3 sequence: CASSFSTRQGSLDNEKLFF. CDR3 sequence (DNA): TGTGCCAGCAGCTTTTCCACCCGACAGGGGTCGCTGGATAATGAAAAACTGTTTTTT.

This CDR3 is CASSLGEAGEKLFF. The CDR3 bases are TGTGCCAGCAGCTTGGGAGAGGCGGGTGAAAAACTGTTTTTT. The chain recombines TRBV11-1 with TRBJ1-4; D remains ambiguous. The CDR3 totals 14 residues. V lost 3 bases, J lost 7 bases, and 12 bases lay in between. Germline V gene lookup returns CDR1 SGHAT and CDR2 FQDESV (reference sequence).

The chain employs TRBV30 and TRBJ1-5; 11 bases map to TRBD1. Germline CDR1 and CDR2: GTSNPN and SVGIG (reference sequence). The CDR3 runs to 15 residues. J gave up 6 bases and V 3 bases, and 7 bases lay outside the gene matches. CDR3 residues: CAWSSDRGHVQPQHF. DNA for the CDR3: TGTGCCTGGAGCTCGGACAGGGGGCACGTTCAGCCCCAGCATTTT.

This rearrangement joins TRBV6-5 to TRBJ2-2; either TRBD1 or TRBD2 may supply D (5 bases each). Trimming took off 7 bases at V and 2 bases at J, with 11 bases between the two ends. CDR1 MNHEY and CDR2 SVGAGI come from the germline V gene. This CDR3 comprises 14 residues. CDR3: CASKGTANTGELFF. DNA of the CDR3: TGTGCCAGCAAAGGGACGGCTAACACCGGGGAGCTGTTTTTT.

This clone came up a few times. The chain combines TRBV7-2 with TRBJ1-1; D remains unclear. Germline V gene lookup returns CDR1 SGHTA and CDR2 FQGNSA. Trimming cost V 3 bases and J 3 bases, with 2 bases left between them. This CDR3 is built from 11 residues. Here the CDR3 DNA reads TGTGCCAGCAGCTTGTACACTGAAGCTTTCTTT. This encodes CASSLYTEAFF.

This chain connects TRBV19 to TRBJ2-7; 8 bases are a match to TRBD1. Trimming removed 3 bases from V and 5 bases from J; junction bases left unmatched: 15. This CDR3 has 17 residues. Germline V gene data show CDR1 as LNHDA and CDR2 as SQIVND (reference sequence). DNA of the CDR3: TGTGCCAGTAGTATCCCTAGAGGGGGACAGGCCCTCCACGAGCAGTACTTC. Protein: CASSIPRGGQALHEQYF.